This TCR beta chain emerged from a study of T cell responses to AZD1222 COVID-19 vaccine. The wider study: Whether given at about 4 or about 12 weeks, second doses were pooled.

This clone came up once. What it recognizes is unknown. Trimming took 2 bases from V and 4 from J, leaving 11 bases between them. The CDR3 runs 14 residues. The germline gives CDR1 MGHDK, CDR2 SYGVNS. TCRdb's copy holds only in-frame clones and misses some; the assay was immunoSEQ multiplex PCR. The sample yields about 140,000 clones, approximately 89% seen once. Study-wide points: All repertoire sampling was performed exclusively after the peak T cell response. At 160-218 and 743-854, vaccine-associated CD4 TCRs were dominant, and they spanned spike.

The chain couples TRBV25-1 to TRBJ1-2; the D is unclear. The TCR comes from an adult in good health. The sequences come from peripheral blood, collected on day 0 of AZD1222 vaccination. CDR3 region: CASSETWGGYGYTF. The CDR3, as DNA: TGTGCCAGCAGTGAAACCTGGGGTGGCTATGGCTACACCTTC.